This T cell receptor beta chain was found in a study of early T cells in non-severe SARS-CoV-2 infection. Molecules of cDNA were individually given unique molecular identifiers that were attached to them. A single record per CDR3 protein comes from TCRdb applying MiXCR to the 5' RACE reads. The table includes 50,000 to 70,000 distinct CDR3 sequences, 6.5% to 8.5% detected once. Looked up from germline, CDR1 is LGHDT and CDR2 is YNNKEL (reference sequence). CDR3 length: 13 residues. Trimming shortened V by 4 bases and J by 6 bases, and 9 bases separated the two germline ends. Ten or more counts support this clonotype.

The material sequenced was whole blood. This chain uses TRBV3-1 with TRBJ2-2, with unresolved D. This TCR was recovered from an adult who was a healthcare worker with PCR-confirmed SARS-CoV-2 infection or an uninfected control (not recorded which). The CDR3 DNA follows: TGTGCCAGCAGCCTCGCCTGGGCCGGGGAGCTGTTTTTT. Its protein product is CASSLAWAGELFF.